This is a list of T cell receptor beta chains from one sample in a study of OX40 agonist ivuxolimab in advanced cancers. This table comes from immunoSEQ multiplex PCR, and its TCRdb copy is limited to in-frame clones, with some not included. Of tens of thousands of clones in the sample, 80% to 90% were seen once. The sample in question was CD4+ or CD8+ T cells sorted from blood, obtained in a trial of the OX40 agonist ivuxolimab. The origin of the receptors is an adult with an advanced solid tumor such as melanoma, head and neck, liver or kidney cancer. Each CDR3 is given with its conserved first and last residue. D genes are given only for firm matches. For some rows the clone size is stated as once, few or many, or as a class when expanded; others skip it.

clone size,D gene,V gene,J gene,CDR3 DNA,CDR3 protein
.,.,TRBV7-2,TRBJ1-6,TGTGCCAGCAGCACCGGGACAATTTATAATTCACCCCTCCACTTT,CASSTGTIYNSPLHF
.,TRBD1,TRBV28,TRBJ2-4,TGTGCCAGCAGTCGCCTCACAGGGGGCGAGACCAAAAACATTCAGTACTTC,CASSRLTGGETKNIQYF
.,TRBD1,TRBV5-4,TRBJ1-1,TGTGCCAGCAGCTTACGGACAGGGAACACTGAAGCTTTCTTT,CASSLRTGNTEAFF
few,.,TRBV7-2,TRBJ2-3,TGTGCCAGCAGCCAAGAGCAGGGAGGCGTCACAGATACGCAGTATTTT,CASSQEQGGVTDTQYF
.,TRBD1,TRBV2,TRBJ1-5,TGTGCCAGCAGACCACAGGGGACTGCTAATCAGCCCCAGCATTTT,CASRPQGTANQPQHF
.,.,TRBV19,TRBJ2-1,TGTGCCAGTAGTTCTGGGACAAACAATGAGCAGTTCTTC,CASSSGTNNEQFF
.,TRBD1,TRBV11-2,TRBJ2-7,TGTGCCAGCAGCTTAGCGGGACAGGGAACGTGGGAGCAGTACTTC,CASSLAGQGTWEQYF
.,.,TRBV2,TRBJ2-1,TGTGCCAGCAGTGAACGGGGGACCACCCTTTTTCCCTACAATGAGCAGTTCTTC,CASSERGTTLFPYNEQFF
.,TRBD2,TRBV10-2,TRBJ2-1,TGCGCCAGCAGTGATTGGGCTAGCGGGACTAATGAGCAGTTCTTC,CASSDWASGTNEQFF
.,.,TRBV29-1,TRBJ2-1,TGCAGTGGGCGTTACAGTTCGTACAATGAGCAGTTCTTC,CSGRYSSYNEQFF
.,TRBD2,TRBV7-8,TRBJ2-3,TGTGCCAGCAGCCAATCGGGGAGCGGGGGGGGCACAGATACGCAGTATTTT,CASSQSGSGGGTDTQYF
.,TRBD2,TRBV15,TRBJ2-7,TGTGCCACCAGCAGAGTAAGCGGGAGTACGTACGAGCAGTACTTC,CATSRVSGSTYEQYF
.,TRBD2,TRBV6-1,TRBJ2-7,TGTGCCAGCAGTGAGCCTAGCGGGATGGAGCAGTACTTC,CASSEPSGMEQYF
.,.,TRBV6-4,TRBJ1-1,TGTGCCAGCAGTGTGGAGGAGAACACTGAAGCTTTCTTT,CASSVEENTEAFF
few,TRBD2,TRBV7-4,TRBJ2-1,TGTGCCAGCAGCAAAAGTACAGGACTAGCGGGGGGTGGTTATGAGCAGTTCTTC,CASSKSTGLAGGGYEQFF
.,.,TRBV12-5,TRBJ1-5,TGTGCTAGTGGTTTGCAGCTGACAAGGTCGAATGAAGTAAAGCCCCAGCATTTT,CASGLQLTRSNEVKPQHF
.,.,TRBV9,TRBJ1-1,TGTGCCAGCAGCGTGTTGGAGACCACTGAAGCTTTCTTT,CASSVLETTEAFF
.,.,TRBV12-2,TRBJ2-7,TGTGCAAGTCGCTTGGGACAGGGGGCGTATTACGAGCAGTACTTC,CASRLGQGAYYEQYF
.,TRBD2,TRBV10-1,TRBJ2-3,TGCGCCAGCAGTGATAGCGGGAGAGGAAATACGCAGTATTTT,CASSDSGRGNTQYF
.,TRBD2,TRBV30,TRBJ2-1,TGTGCCTGGACACGTCTTGATGTAGCGGGAGCTTACAATGAGCAGTTCTTC,CAWTRLDVAGAYNEQFF
.,TRBD2,TRBV29-1,TRBJ2-2,TGCAGCGCAGGGTACGGCGGGAGAAAGAGTGGCGGGGAGCTGTTTTTT,CSAGYGGRKSGGELFF
.,TRBD2,TRBV19,TRBJ2-3,TGTGCCAGCAGTGGGGGGACTAGCGGGGCGGATACGCAGTATTTT,CASSGGTSGADTQYF
.,.,TRBV28,TRBJ2-3,TGTGCCAGCAGCCCCCCCGGCAGCACAGATACGCAGTATTTT,CASSPPGSTDTQYF
.,TRBD1,TRBV7-9,TRBJ1-4,TGTGCCAGCAGCTCTCGGACAGGGGAAAATGAAAAACTGTTTTTT,CASSSRTGENEKLFF
.,.,TRBV14,TRBJ1-2,TGTGCCAGCAGCCCTTCCCTGACCGCGATCTATGGCTACACCTTC,CASSPSLTAIYGYTF
.,TRBD2,TRBV27,TRBJ2-1,TGTGCCAGCAGTATGATAGCGGGGGGATACTACAATGAGCAGTTCTTC,CASSMIAGGYYNEQFF